This note documents a single T cell receptor (beta chain) sequence. In the PCR, 60 Vbeta and 13 Jbeta primers were used. Profiling relied on immunoSEQ multiplex PCR, and the TCRdb table lists in-frame clones only, not all of them. The data contain 85,000 to 100,000 clones, approximately 84% of them singletons. The entry originates in a study of cytomegalovirus exposure and HLA in healthy donors. The V end lost 1 base, the J end lost 3 bases, and 4 bases lay between the germline ends. The germline gives CDR1 GTSNPN, CDR2 SVGIG (reference sequence). This CDR3 comprises 12 residues. The sequence came from a woman under 30 in good health and CMV-seropositive. The chain has TRBV30 and TRBJ1-3; D unclear. What was sequenced was PBMCs. CDR3 DNA sequence: TGTGCCTGGAGTGCGGGTGGAAACACCATATATTTT. As protein: CAWSAGGNTIYF.